These 7 T cell receptor beta chains were all obtained from the same sample, sequenced in a study of OX40 agonist ivuxolimab in advanced cancers. This table comes from immunoSEQ multiplex PCR, and its TCRdb copy is limited to in-frame clones, with some not included. This table has approximately 39,000 clones, 80% to 85% appearing once. Here the sequenced sample was CD4+ or CD8+ T cells sorted from blood, taken in a trial of the OX40 agonist ivuxolimab. The receptors originated from an adult with an advanced solid tumor such as melanoma, head and neck, liver or kidney cancer.

The chain carries TRBV28 and TRBJ1-3, with unresolved D. CDR1 is MDHEN, CDR2 SYDVKM, per germline. The CDR3 runs to 15 residues. Trimming cost V 2 bases and J 0 bases, with 8 bases left between them. The CDR3 sequence: CASSLHGSSGNTIYF. CDR3 DNA sequence: TGTGCCAGCAGTTTACACGGTAGCTCTGGAAACACCATATATTTT.

This clone was observed a few times. The genes are TRBV7-2 and TRBJ2-3, with 10 bases matching TRBD2. Trimming cost V 1 base and J 2 bases; bases outside gene matches: 6. This CDR3 is built from 17 residues. Germline values: CDR1 SGHTA, CDR2 FQGNSA. The CDR3 sequence: CASSLGGSGGITDTQYF. In DNA, the CDR3 is TGTGCCAGCAGCTTAGGAGGTAGCGGGGGGATCACAGATACGCAGTATTTT.

The gene calls are TRBV28 and TRBJ2-3, with 8 bases lining up with TRBD2. J gave up 5 bases and V 8 bases, and 15 bases lay outside the gene matches. This CDR3 spans 16 amino acids. Germline-derived CDR1 and CDR2 are MDHEN and SYDVKM. DNA of the CDR3: TGTGCCAGCGGCCCGGGGGGGAAAAAAACTAGAGATACGCAGTATTTT. This encodes CASGPGGKKTRDTQYF.

This sequence joins TRBV19 and TRBJ2-3; no clear D. This CDR3 spans 14 amino acids. The germline V gene has CDR1 LNHDA and CDR2 SQIVND (reference sequence). With 2 bases removed from V and 0 bases from J, the gap between germline ends came to 6 bases. CDR3 residues: CASSITLSTDTQYF. In DNA, the CDR3 is TGTGCCAGTAGTATAACATTAAGCACAGATACGCAGTATTTT.

The chain links TRBV7-9 to TRBJ1-1; 11 nucleotides align to TRBD1. Germline CDR1 reads SEHNR; CDR2 reads FQNEAQ (reference sequence). The CDR3 is 15 amino acids. Trimming took 2 bases from V and 4 from J; bases not matched to a gene: 3. The CDR3 region has the DNA TGTGCCAGCAGCTTAAGGGGACAGGGGGGCACTGAAGCTTTCTTT. This codes for CASSLRGQGGTEAFF.

The V gene is TRBV7-3, the J gene TRBJ2-1; 12 bases agree with TRBD2. The CDR3 runs to 15 residues. Trimming removed 5 bases from V and 5 bases from J; junction bases left unmatched: 4. Looked up from germline, CDR1 is SGHTA and CDR2 is FQGTGA. CDR3 amino acids: CASSLTSGRNNEQFF. In DNA, the CDR3 is TGTGCCAGCAGCCTCACTAGCGGGAGGAACAATGAGCAGTTCTTC.

The chain employs TRBV4-1 and TRBJ1-4; D is undetermined. Germline V gene sequence: CDR1 MGHRA, CDR2 YSYEKL. V was pared by 4 bases and J by 0 bases, with 21 bases between. CDR3 length: 19 amino acids. The chain's CDR3 is CASSRELPRGGTTNEKLFF. The CDR3 region has the DNA TGCGCCAGCAGCCGAGAACTACCCCGGGGTGGAACAACTAATGAAAAACTGTTTTTT.